These 5 T cell receptor beta chains share one sample of origin, sequenced in a study of preoperative IRX-2 immunotherapy in early breast cancer (dated by TCRdb to between 2019 and 2020). Per the publication, the treatment or condition label means: preoperative locoregional IRX-2 cytokine immunotherapy. Receptors were amplified or captured by the immunoSEQ multiplex PCR assay. TCRdb re-hosts the immuneACCESS table, in-frame sequences only. Its copies lack some clones; in the studies checked, an unresolved V gene accounts for under half of them, and the cause for the rest is not known. The sample table contains around 40,000 clones; only one count was recorded for approximately 75% of them. The ten largest clones represent approximately 1.1% of the sample. The material sequenced was tumor tissue, taken after IRX-2 immunotherapy. The receptors were gathered from a human donor with breast cancer.

This chain uses TRBV5-1 with TRBJ1-4; a weak D match, TRBD1 (5 bases). V was trimmed by 2 bases and J by 3 bases, leaving 8 bases between them. The CDR3 length is 14 residues. Germline V lookup: CDR1 SGHRS, CDR2 YFSETQ. In DNA, the CDR3 is TGCGCCAGCAGCTTAGGAGGGGCTAATGAAAAACTGTTTTTT. This translates into CASSLGGANEKLFF. Drawing the rest from reference TRBV5-1 and TRBJ1-4, the complete variable domain is KAGVTQTPRYLIKTRGQQVTLSCSPISGHRSVSWYQQTPGQGLQFLFEYFSETQRNKGNFPGRFSGRQFSNSRSEMNVSTLELGDSALYLCASSLGGANEKLFFGSGTQLSVL.

This rearrangement joins TRBV5-1 to TRBJ2-5, with 11 bases aligning to TRBD2. The germline gives CDR1 SGHRS, CDR2 YFSETQ. After removal of 3 bases from V and 1 base from J, the junction contained 5 bases not matched to a gene. The CDR3 has 16 amino acids. This CDR3 reads CASSWGLADIQETQYF. Here the CDR3 DNA reads TGCGCCAGCAGCTGGGGACTAGCGGACATCCAAGAGACCCAGTACTTC.

This rearrangement joins TRBV5-1 to TRBJ1-1; D remains ambiguous. The CDR3 covers 16 residues. Germline V gene data show CDR1 as SGHRS and CDR2 as YFSETQ. Trimming removed 0 bases from V and 3 bases from J, with 15 bases in between. For the CDR3, the DNA is TGCGCCAGCAGCTTGGAGGGTCGGAGTCGTTACACTGAAGCTTTCTTT. Protein: CASSLEGRSRYTEAFF.

The V and J genes are TRBV18 and TRBJ1-5, with D perhaps TRBD1 (6 bases). Trimming cost V 2 bases and J 6 bases, with 11 bases left between them. This CDR3 has 14 amino acids. Looked up from germline, CDR1 is KGHSH and CDR2 is LQKENI. CDR3 coding DNA: TGTGCCAGCTCACCAGACAGGAGTGTTCAGCCCCAGCATTTT. Its protein product is CASSPDRSVQPQHF.

The chain joins TRBV6-8 to TRBJ2-7; TRBD2 is a possible D gene (5 bases). This CDR3 region has 17 residues. Germline V lookup: CDR1 MNHGY, CDR2 SAAAGT. The V and J ends lost 6 bases and 0 bases respectively, with 21 bases between them. CDR3 loop: CASRALDWTGSSYEQYF. The CDR3 DNA is TGTGCCAGCAGGGCACTCGATTGGACGGGGAGCTCCTACGAGCAGTACTTC.